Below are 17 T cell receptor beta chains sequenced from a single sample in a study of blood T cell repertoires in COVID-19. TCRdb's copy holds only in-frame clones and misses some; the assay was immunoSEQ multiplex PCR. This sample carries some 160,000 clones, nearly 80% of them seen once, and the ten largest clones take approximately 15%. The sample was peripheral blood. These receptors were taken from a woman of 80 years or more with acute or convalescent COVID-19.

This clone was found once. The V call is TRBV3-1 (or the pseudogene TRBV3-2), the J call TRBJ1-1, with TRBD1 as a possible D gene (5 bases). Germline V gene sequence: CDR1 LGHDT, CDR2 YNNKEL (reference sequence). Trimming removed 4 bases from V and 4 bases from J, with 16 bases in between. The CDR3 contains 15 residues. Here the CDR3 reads CASSPLGGGVTEAFF. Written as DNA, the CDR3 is TGTGCCAGCAGCCCCCTCGGGGGTGGGGTCACTGAAGCTTTCTTT.

In DNA, the CDR3 is TGTGCCAGCGGACTCACAATGAACACTGAAGCTTTCTTT. Amino acid sequence: CASGLTMNTEAFF. The chain uses TRBV7-9 and TRBJ1-1; D is undetermined. V shed 8 bases and J shed 0 bases, with 10 bases lying between them. In germline, CDR1 is SEHNR, CDR2 FQNEAQ (reference sequence). The CDR3 sequence is 13 residues long. Full variable domain (remainder filled in from reference TRBV7-9 and TRBJ1-1): DTGVSQNPRHKITKRGQNVTFRCDPISEHNRLYWYRQTLGQGPEFLTYFQNEAQLEKSRLLSDRFSAERPKGSFSTLEIQRTEQGDSAMYLCASGLTMNTEAFFGQGTRLTVV.

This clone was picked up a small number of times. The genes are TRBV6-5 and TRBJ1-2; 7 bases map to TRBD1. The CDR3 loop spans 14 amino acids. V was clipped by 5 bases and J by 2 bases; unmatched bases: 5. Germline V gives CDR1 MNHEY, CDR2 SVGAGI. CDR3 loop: CASSTGQSNYGYTF. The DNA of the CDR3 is TGTGCCAGCAGTACGGGACAGTCAAACTATGGCTACACCTTC.

Written as DNA, the CDR3 is TGCGCCAGCAGCCAAGTCGGTAGGGGTTACAATGAGCAGTTCTTC. Protein sequence: CASSQVGRGYNEQFF. V and J are TRBV4-1 and TRBJ2-1, with a tentative D call TRBD1 (5 bases). CDR3 size: 15 residues. Germline assignment: CDR1 MGHRA and CDR2 YSYEKL. V dropped 1 base and J dropped 4 bases, with 11 bases sitting between them.

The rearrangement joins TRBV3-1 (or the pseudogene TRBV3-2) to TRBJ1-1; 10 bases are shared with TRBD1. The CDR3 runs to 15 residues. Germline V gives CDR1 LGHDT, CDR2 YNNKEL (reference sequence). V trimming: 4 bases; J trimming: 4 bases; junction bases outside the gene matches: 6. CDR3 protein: CASSRYRTGGTEAFF. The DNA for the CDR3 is TGTGCCAGCAGCCGATACCGGACAGGGGGCACTGAAGCTTTCTTT.

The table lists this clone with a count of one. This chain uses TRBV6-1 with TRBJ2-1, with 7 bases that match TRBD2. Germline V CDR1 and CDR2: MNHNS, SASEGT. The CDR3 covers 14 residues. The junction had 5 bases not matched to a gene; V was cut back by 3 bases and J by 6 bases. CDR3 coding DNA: TGTGCCAGCAGTGATATCCCTAGCGGCAATGAGCAGTTCTTC. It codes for CASSDIPSGNEQFF.

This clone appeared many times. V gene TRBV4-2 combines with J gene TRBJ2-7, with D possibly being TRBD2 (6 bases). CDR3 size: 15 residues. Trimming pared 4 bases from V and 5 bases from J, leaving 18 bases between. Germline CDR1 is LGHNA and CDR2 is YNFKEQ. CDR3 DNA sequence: TGTGCCAGCAGCCCAAAATCCGGCGGGACCCACGAGCAGTACTTC. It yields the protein CASSPKSGGTHEQYF.

CDR3 sequence: CASSEQGTSNEKLFF. The CDR3 bases are TGTGCCAGCAGTGAACAAGGGACATCGAATGAAAAACTGTTTTTT. The chain has TRBV2 and TRBJ1-4; possibly TRBD1 for D (6 bases). V was cut by 2 bases and J by 5 bases, with 12 bases left in between. CDR1 is SNHLY and CDR2 is FYNNEI in the germline V gene. CDR3 length equals 15 residues.

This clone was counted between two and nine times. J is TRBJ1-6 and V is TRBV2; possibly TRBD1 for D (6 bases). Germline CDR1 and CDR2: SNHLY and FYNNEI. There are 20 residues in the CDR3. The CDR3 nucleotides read TGTGCAATCACCTCCAGGGACATAGGTTCCCCTTTGTCTTATAATTCACCCCTCCACTTT. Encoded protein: CAITSRDIGSPLSYNSPLHF.

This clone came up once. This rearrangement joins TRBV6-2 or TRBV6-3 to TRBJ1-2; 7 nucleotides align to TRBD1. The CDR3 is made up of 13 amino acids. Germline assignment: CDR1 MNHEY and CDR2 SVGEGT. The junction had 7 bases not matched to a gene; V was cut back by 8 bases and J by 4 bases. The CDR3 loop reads CASCPRTGYGYTF. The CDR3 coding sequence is TGTGCCAGCTGCCCGCGGACAGGCTATGGCTACACCTTC.

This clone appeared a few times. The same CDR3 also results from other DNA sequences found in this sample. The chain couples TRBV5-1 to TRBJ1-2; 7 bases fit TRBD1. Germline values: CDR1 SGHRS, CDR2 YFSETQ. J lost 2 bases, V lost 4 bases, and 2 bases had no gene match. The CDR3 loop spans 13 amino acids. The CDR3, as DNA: TGCGCCAGCAGCCCGACAGGGAACTATGGCTACACCTTC. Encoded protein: CASSPTGNYGYTF.

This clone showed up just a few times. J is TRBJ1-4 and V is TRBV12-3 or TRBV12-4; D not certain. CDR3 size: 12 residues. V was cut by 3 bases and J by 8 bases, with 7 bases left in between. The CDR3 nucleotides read TGTGCCAGCAGTTTGGCCCAGGAAAAACTGTTTTTT. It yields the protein CASSLAQEKLFF.

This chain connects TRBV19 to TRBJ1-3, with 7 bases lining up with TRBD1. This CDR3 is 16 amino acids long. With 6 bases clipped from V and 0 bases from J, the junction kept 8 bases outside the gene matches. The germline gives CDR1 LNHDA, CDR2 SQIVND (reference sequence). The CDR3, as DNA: TGTGCCAGTAGGGAAAGGGACAGTGGCTCTGGAAACACCATATATTTT. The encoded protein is CASRERDSGSGNTIYF.

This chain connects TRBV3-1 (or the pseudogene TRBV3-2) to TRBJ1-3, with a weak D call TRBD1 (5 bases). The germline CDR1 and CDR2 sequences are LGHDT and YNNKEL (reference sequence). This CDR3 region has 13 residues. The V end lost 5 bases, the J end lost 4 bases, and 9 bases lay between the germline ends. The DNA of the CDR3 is TGTGCCAGCAGCAACCGGGGGGGAAACACCATATATTTT. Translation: CASSNRGGNTIYF.

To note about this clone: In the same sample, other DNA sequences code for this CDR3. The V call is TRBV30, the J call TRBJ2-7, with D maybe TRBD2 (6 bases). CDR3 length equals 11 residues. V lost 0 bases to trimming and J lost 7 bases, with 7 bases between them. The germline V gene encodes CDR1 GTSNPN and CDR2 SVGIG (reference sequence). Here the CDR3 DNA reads TGTGCCTGGAGTGTTGCGGGGGAGCAGTACTTC. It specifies CAWSVAGEQYF.

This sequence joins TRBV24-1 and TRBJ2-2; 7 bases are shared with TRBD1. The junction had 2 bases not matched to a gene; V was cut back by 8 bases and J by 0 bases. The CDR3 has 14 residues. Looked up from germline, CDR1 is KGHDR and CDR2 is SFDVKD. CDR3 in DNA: TGTGCCACCACCCAGGGGGCGAACACCGGGGAGCTGTTTTTT. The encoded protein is CATTQGANTGELFF.

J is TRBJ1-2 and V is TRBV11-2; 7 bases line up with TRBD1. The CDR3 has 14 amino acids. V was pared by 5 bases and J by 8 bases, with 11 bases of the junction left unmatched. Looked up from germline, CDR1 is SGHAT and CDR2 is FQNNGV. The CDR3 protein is CASSPPGTALGYTF. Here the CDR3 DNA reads TGTGCCAGCAGCCCGCCCGGGACAGCTCTCGGCTACACCTTC.